The 5 T cell receptor beta chains below come from one sample, sequenced in a study of blood T cells in healthy people across ages. Primed by a sample-barcoded 5' primer and a J-beta primer mix, a second PCR proceeded for about 7 to 12 cycles. TCRdb passed the 5' RACE reads through MiXCR, listing each CDR3 protein once. The sample carries 650,000 to 800,000 distinct CDR3 sequences, under 55% recorded once. Material for sequencing was blood. These receptor sequences come from a man aged 60 to 75 in good health.

This chain uses TRBV5-1 with TRBJ2-3; D may be TRBD1 or TRBD2 (5 bases each). The CDR3 runs to 17 residues. Germline CDR1 reads SGHRS; CDR2 reads YFSETQ. Deletions cut 0 bases from V and 1 base from J, with 15 bases between. CDR3 bases: TGCGCCAGCAGCTTGGCCGGGGCAGATCTTCGCACAGATACGCAGTATTTT. This encodes CASSLAGADLRTDTQYF.

The V gene is TRBV12-3 or TRBV12-4, the J gene TRBJ2-7; a weak D match, TRBD1 (6 bases). V gave up 6 bases and J gave up 0 bases, with 12 bases separating them. This CDR3 region has 14 residues. The CDR3 DNA follows: TGTGCCAGCAGCTGGGGACACCTCTCCTACGAGCAGTACTTC. Translating gives CASSWGHLSYEQYF.

This clonotype was observed a few times. The chain is built from TRBV6-6 and TRBJ2-6; 7 bases match TRBD1. In germline, CDR1 is MNHNY, CDR2 SVGAGI (reference sequence). V lost 2 bases, J lost 11 bases, and 6 bases stayed unmatched. The CDR3 runs to 14 residues. The CDR3 here is CASSYRQGVDVLTF. The CDR3, as DNA: TGTGCCAGCAGTTACAGACAGGGAGTCGACGTCCTGACTTTC.

The chain employs TRBV11-3 and TRBJ2-7; D gene uncertain. This CDR3 has 14 amino acids. From germline, CDR1 is SGHNT and CDR2 YENEEA. V dropped 5 bases and J dropped 1 base, with 12 bases sitting between them. The DNA for the CDR3 is TGTGCCAGCAGCACCAGACCGACATCCTACGAGCAGTACTTC. It translates to CASSTRPTSYEQYF. Full variable domain (remainder filled in from reference TRBV11-3 and TRBJ2-7): EAGVVQSPRYKIIEKKQPVAFWCNPISGHNTLYWYLQNLGQGPELLIRYENEEAVDDSQLPKDRFSAERLKGVDSTLKIQPAELGDSAVYLCASSTRPTSYEQYFGPGTRLTVT.

V usage is TRBV7-3 and J usage is TRBJ1-2; 10 bases fit TRBD1. CDR1 SGHTA and CDR2 FQGTGA come from the germline V gene. This CDR3 contains 17 residues. V shed 5 bases and J 2 bases; nucleotides not matched to a gene: 11. CDR3 protein: CASSRTGGGNGNYGYTF. In DNA form, the CDR3 reads TGTGCCAGCAGCAGGACAGGGGGAGGGAACGGGAACTATGGCTACACCTTC.